These T cell receptor beta chains were read from a single sample in a study of ipilimumab plus nivolumab after autologous stem cell transplantation. Sequencing was performed with immunoSEQ multiplex PCR; in TCRdb, only in-frame clones are kept and a portion is missing. The sample has around 2,800 clones, roughly 80% seen once; the top ten hold roughly a tenth. The material was PBMCs, obtained in a trial of ipilimumab plus nivolumab as post-transplant consolidation. Receptor source: a male donor with primary mediastinal lymphoma. Each CDR3 is given with its conserved first and last residue. The D gene is left open where the match is weak. Not every row has a clone size; where given, it reads once, few, many or a size class.

d_call j_call clone_size v_call cdr3_length cdr3_nt cdr3_aa
NA TRBJ1-4 once TRBV5-1 15 TGCGCCAGCAGCTTGAATGGGCAGGTTAATGAAAAACTGTTTTTT CASSLNGQVNEKLFF
NA TRBJ1-1 NA TRBV5-5 13 TGTGCCAGCAGTCGCGAGGGGGGGACTGAAGCTTTCTTT CASSREGGTEAFF
NA TRBJ1-2 NA TRBV6-6 12 TGTGCCAGCAGCGCGGAGGGAAGCGGCTACACCTTC CASSAEGSGYTF
TRBD1 TRBJ2-3 NA TRBV7-9 19 TGTGCCAGCAGCCGATCCGCCTTATTAAGGACAGGGAGCACAGATACGCAGTATTTT CASSRSALLRTGSTDTQYF
TRBD1 TRBJ1-6 once TRBV19 16 TGTGCCACCAGGGTGATCGGGACAGGGGCTAATTCACCCCTCCACTTT CATRVIGTGANSPLHF
TRBD2 TRBJ2-3 NA TRBV28 16 TGTGCCAGCAGATCCGGGACTAGCGGGAGGGGAGATACGCAGTATTTT CASRSGTSGRGDTQYF
NA TRBJ1-4 NA TRBV4-2 16 TGTGCCAGCAGCGCCCCGCTCGTGGGCTACCATGAAAAACTGTTTTTT CASSAPLVGYHEKLFF
TRBD1 TRBJ2-1 once TRBV30 15 TGTGCCTGGAGGTCAGACAGGGGCCCCTACAATGAGCAGTTCTTC CAWRSDRGPYNEQFF
NA TRBJ2-5 NA TRBV10-3 13 TGTGCCATCAGTGAGTCTAGGGGAGAGACCCAGTACTTC CAISESRGETQYF
NA TRBJ2-2 NA TRBV11-2 14 TGTGCCAGCAGCTTTTCCGGATACACCGGGGAGCTGTTTTTT CASSFSGYTGELFF
NA TRBJ1-1 NA TRBV5-6 12 TGTGCCAGCAGCTGGGCCTACACTGAAGCTTTCTTT CASSWAYTEAFF
NA TRBJ1-1 NA TRBV5-1 16 TGCGCCAGCAGCTTGGTTTCCGGCAGAACGAACACTGAAGCTTTCTTT CASSLVSGRTNTEAFF
NA TRBJ2-1 large TRBV20-1 11 TGCAGTGCTAGGCAGGTAGCGGAGCAGTTCTTC CSARQVAEQFF
NA TRBJ1-6 NA TRBV9 15 TGTGCCAGCAGCCCCCCAGGCTCCTATAATTCACCCCTCCACTTT CASSPPGSYNSPLHF
NA TRBJ1-3 NA TRBV30 15 TGTGCCTGGAGTAACAGAGGGGGATCTGGAAACACCATATATTTT CAWSNRGGSGNTIYF
NA TRBJ1-5 NA TRBV6-5 16 TGTGCCAGCAGTTACTCGAGTGCGATTAGCAATCAGCCCCAGCATTTT CASSYSSAISNQPQHF
TRBD1 TRBJ1-4 NA TRBV5-1 16 TGCGCCAGCAGCTTGTCACCCCAGGGGGCCAATGAAAAACTGTTTTTT CASSLSPQGANEKLFF
TRBD1 TRBJ2-5 NA TRBV19 15 TGTGCCAGTAGTATAGGGACAGGGAGAAGAGAGACCCAGTACTTC CASSIGTGRRETQYF
NA TRBJ1-2 NA TRBV5-4 16 TGTGCCAGCAGCCCCGGACAGCCGACCTTTGACTATGGCTACACCTTC CASSPGQPTFDYGYTF
NA TRBJ1-1 NA TRBV11-2 14 TGTGCCAGCAGCTTATTAAAAGGCCCAACTGAAGCTTTCTTT CASSLLKGPTEAFF
NA TRBJ2-2 NA TRBV7-9 17 TGTGCCAGCAGCGCATTCGAGGTGGCGACGAACACCGGGGAGCTGTTTTTT CASSAFEVATNTGELFF
NA TRBJ2-7 NA TRBV6-1 15 TGTGCCAGCAGACTAAGGGGCTCATCCTCCTACGAGCAGTACTTC CASRLRGSSSYEQYF
NA TRBJ2-6 NA TRBV2 15 TGTGCCAGCACGGCAGTCCTCTCTGGGGCCAACGTCCTGACTTTC CASTAVLSGANVLTF
TRBD1 TRBJ1-2 NA TRBV6-6 16 TGTGCCAGCAGTTACTCCTTATTCGGACAGGGCGATGGCTACACCTTC CASSYSLFGQGDGYTF
NA TRBJ1-2 NA TRBV30 14 TGTGCCTGGAGGGCCTCAGGGGTGGGCTATGGCTACACCTTC CAWRASGVGYGYTF
NA TRBJ1-2 once TRBV2 15 TGTGCCAGCAGTGAATTGTCGGCTCTTCGACGTGGCTACACCTTC CASSELSALRRGYTF
TRBD2 TRBJ2-1 NA TRBV10-3 14 TGTGCCATCAGGGAAGTAGCGGGGAACAATGAGCAGTTCTTC CAIREVAGNNEQFF
NA TRBJ2-7 NA TRBV11-3 15 TGTGCCAGCAGCCCCCTAGGCAGGGGTTCCTACGAGCAGTACTTC CASSPLGRGSYEQYF
TRBD1 TRBJ1-3 NA TRBV30 14 TGTGCCTGGAGCGACCCGGGACAGGGAAACACCATATATTTT CAWSDPGQGNTIYF
NA TRBJ2-7 NA TRBV30 13 TGTGCCTGGAACTACTACCGGGGAGACGAGCAGTACTTC CAWNYYRGDEQYF
NA TRBJ2-7 NA TRBV5-1 14 TGCGCCAGCAGCTTATCAGGGAAGGTCTACGAGCAGTACTTC CASSLSGKVYEQYF
NA TRBJ1-1 few TRBV5-5 15 TGTGCCAGCAGCTTTGACAGTACCGCGAACACTGAAGCTTTCTTT CASSFDSTANTEAFF
TRBD2 TRBJ2-3 NA TRBV7-3 15 TGTGCCAGCAGCTTAACGGGAGGGGGCACAGATACGCAGTATTTT CASSLTGGGTDTQYF
NA TRBJ2-1 NA TRBV15 16 TGTGCCACCAGCAAAGAGGCCCCTGGGGTCTACAATGAGCAGTTCTTC CATSKEAPGVYNEQFF
NA TRBJ2-7 few TRBV5-1 12 TGCGCCAGCAGCCCAAACAGGGCCGAGCAGTACTTC CASSPNRAEQYF
NA TRBJ1-1 few TRBV6-5 15 TGTGCCAGCAGTTACTCAGGAGAGATGGCAACTGAAGCTTTCTTT CASSYSGEMATEAFF
NA TRBJ1-1 NA TRBV28 15 TGTGCCAGCAGTCCGGCGGGACGGTCGAACACTGAAGCTTTCTTT CASSPAGRSNTEAFF
TRBD1 TRBJ1-1 NA TRBV4-2 16 TGTGCCAGCAGCCAATCAGGGGGAGGAGGGAGAACTGAAGCTTTCTTT CASSQSGGGGRTEAFF
TRBD1 TRBJ1-6 few TRBV2 14 TGTGCCAGCAGAAGGGACAGGGGGAATTCACCCCTCCACTTT CASRRDRGNSPLHF
NA TRBJ2-3 NA TRBV9 14 TGTGCCAGCAGCCTCTCTAGCGGCACAGATACGCAGTATTTT CASSLSSGTDTQYF
NA TRBJ2-1 NA TRBV21-1 16 TGTGCCAGCAGCAAAGTAAACTCAAGCTCCTACAATGAGCAGTTCTTC CASSKVNSSSYNEQFF